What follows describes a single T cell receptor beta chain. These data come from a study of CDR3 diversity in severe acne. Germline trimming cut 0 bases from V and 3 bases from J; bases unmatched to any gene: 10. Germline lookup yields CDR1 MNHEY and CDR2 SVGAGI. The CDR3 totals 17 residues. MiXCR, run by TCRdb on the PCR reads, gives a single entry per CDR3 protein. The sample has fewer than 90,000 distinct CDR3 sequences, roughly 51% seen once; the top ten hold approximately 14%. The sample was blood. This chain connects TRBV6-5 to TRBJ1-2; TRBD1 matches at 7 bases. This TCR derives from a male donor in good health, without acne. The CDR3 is CASSYSTQRGGDYGYTF. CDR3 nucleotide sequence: TGTGCCAGCAGTTACTCGACTCAGAGAGGGGGCGACTATGGCTACACCTTC.